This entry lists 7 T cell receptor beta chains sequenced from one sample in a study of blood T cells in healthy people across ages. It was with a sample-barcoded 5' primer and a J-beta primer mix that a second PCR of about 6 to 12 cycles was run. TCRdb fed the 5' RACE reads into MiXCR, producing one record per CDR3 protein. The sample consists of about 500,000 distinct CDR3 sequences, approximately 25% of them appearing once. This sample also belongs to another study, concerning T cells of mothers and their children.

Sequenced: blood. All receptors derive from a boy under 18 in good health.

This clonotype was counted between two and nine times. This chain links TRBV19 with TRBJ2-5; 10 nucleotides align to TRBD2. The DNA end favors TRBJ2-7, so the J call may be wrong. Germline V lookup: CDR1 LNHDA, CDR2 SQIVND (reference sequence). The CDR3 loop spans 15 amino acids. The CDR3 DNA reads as TGTGCCAGTAGTAGTCCTAGCGGGAGTGTCCACGAGCAGTACTTC. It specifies CASSSPSGSVHEQYF.

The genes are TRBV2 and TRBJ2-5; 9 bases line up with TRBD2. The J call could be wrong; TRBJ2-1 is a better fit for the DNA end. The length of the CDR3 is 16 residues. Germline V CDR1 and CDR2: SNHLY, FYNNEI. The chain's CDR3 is CASSRLTSGTYNEQFF. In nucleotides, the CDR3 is TGTGCCAGCAGTCGATTGACTAGCGGAACGTACAATGAGCAGTTCTTC.

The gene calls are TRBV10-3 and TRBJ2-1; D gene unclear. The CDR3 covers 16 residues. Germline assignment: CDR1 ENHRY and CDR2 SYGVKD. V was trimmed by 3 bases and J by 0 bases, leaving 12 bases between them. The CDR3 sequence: CAISEGFQSSYNEQFF. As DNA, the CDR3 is TGTGCCATCAGTGAAGGCTTTCAAAGCTCCTACAATGAGCAGTTCTTC.

CDR3 nucleotide sequence: TGTGCCAGCAGTGAGGCAGGGGCAACTAATGAAAAACTGTTTTTT. Translation gives CASSEAGATNEKLFF. The V gene is TRBV6-1, the J gene TRBJ1-4; TRBD1 might be the D (6 bases). Trimming removed 3 bases from V and 0 bases from J, with 8 bases in between. CDR1 MNHNS and CDR2 SASEGT come from the germline V gene. This CDR3 is built from 15 residues.

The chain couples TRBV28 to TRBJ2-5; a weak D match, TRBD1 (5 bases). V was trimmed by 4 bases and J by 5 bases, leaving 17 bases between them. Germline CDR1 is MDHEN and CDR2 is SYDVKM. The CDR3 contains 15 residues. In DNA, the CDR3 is TGTGCCAGCAGTTCCATGGGCGCCAGGGCCGAGACCCAGTACTTC. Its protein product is CASSSMGARAETQYF.

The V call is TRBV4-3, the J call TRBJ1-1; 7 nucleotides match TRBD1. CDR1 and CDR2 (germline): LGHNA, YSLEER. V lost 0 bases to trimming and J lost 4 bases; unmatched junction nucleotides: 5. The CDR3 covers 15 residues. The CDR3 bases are TGCGCCAGCAGCCAAGATAGGGGGCTCGGCACTGAAGCTTTCTTT. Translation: CASSQDRGLGTEAFF.

This CDR3 reads CASSSQTVRIGYGYTF. The CDR3 DNA is TGTGCCAGCAGCTCCCAGACAGTACGAATCGGATATGGCTACACCTTC. The rearrangement joins TRBV7-2 to TRBJ1-2; D possibly corresponds to TRBD1 (5 bases). The ends were cut back, 4 bases at V and 5 bases at J, with 20 bases in the middle. The CDR3 is 16 residues long. The germline CDR1 and CDR2 sequences are SGHTA and FQGNSA.